The entry below gives a single T cell receptor (beta chain) sequence along with its context. This record belongs to a study of graft-versus-host responses after intestinal transplantation. Profiled with immunoSEQ multiplex PCR; TCRdb holds only in-frame clones, not every one. The data show approximately 6,200 clones, with about four fifths seen just once and less than 8% held by the top ten. CDR3 length equals 15 residues. The ends lost 2 bases at V and 2 bases at J; junction bases unmatched: 3. Germline CDR1 MNHNS, CDR2 SASEGT. Tissue from the graft was processed to free its intraepithelial and lamina propria lymphocytes.

Specimen: ileum tissue, collected 300 to 320 days after intestinal transplant. This clonotype was sampled from a human patient who received an intestinal transplant, so some T cells may come from the graft donor. This chain joins TRBV6-1 and TRBJ2-3, with TRBD2 matching 8 bases. CDR3 nucleotide sequence: TGTGCCAGCAGTGAACCTAGCGGGTACACAGATACGCAGTATTTT. This encodes CASSEPSGYTDTQYF.